This entry lists 2 T cell receptor beta chains sequenced from one sample in a study of T cell responses to AZD1222 COVID-19 vaccine. TCRdb's copy holds only in-frame clones and misses some; the assay was immunoSEQ multiplex PCR. There are some 120,000 clones in the sample; approximately 88% occur only once, and over 4.5% lies in the top ten. The source was peripheral blood, collected on day 0 of AZD1222 vaccination. The receptors stem from an adult in good health.

This sequence joins TRBV3-1 (or the pseudogene TRBV3-2) and TRBJ1-1; the D is unclear. The CDR3 extends over 13 amino acids. Germline values: CDR1 LGHDT, CDR2 YNNKEL (reference sequence). Trimming removed 0 bases at V and 10 bases at J, with 12 bases between. In nucleotides, the CDR3 is TGTGCCAGCAGCCAAGATGGAGCCCGGGGAGCTTTCTTT. Its protein is CASSQDGARGAFF.

The rearrangement joins TRBV4-3 to TRBJ2-3; 10 positions match TRBD2. Germline V gives CDR1 LGHNA, CDR2 YSLEER. This CDR3 contains 16 residues. Trimming took 1 base from V and 3 from J; bases not matched to a gene: 4. The CDR3 protein is CASSQGSSGGTDTQYF. The CDR3 nucleotides are TGCGCCAGCAGCCAAGGGAGTAGCGGGGGGACAGATACGCAGTATTTT.